What follows is one T cell receptor beta chain and its context. Its cognate antigen is unknown. TCRdb re-called the 5' RACE reads with MiXCR, one entry per CDR3 protein. The sample includes about 470,000 distinct CDR3 sequences, roughly 26% seen only once; the top ten take just under 3%. In germline, CDR1 is SGHTA, CDR2 FQGNSA. The CDR3 runs to 17 residues. V gave up 5 bases and J gave up 9 bases; unmatched junction bases: 15. The data belong to a study of identical twins. The study, taken as a whole, reports: Reduced insertions were recorded for abundant cord blood beta clonotypes, with no such pattern in memory repertoires.

This sample was also put to use in a study of T cells expressing NK-cell markers.

The sequencing input was CD4+ T cells sorted from blood. This sequence joins TRBV7-2 and TRBJ2-7; 14 bases are shared with TRBD2. The receptor's source is a woman younger than 30 in good health. In nucleotides, the CDR3 is TGTGCCAGCAGCCCCACCCAGGGACTAGCGGGAGAATCGGTGCAGTACTTC. This gives the protein CASSPTQGLAGESVQYF.